This TCR beta chain stems from a study of response to subunit inactivated influenza vaccine. CDR3 length: 16 residues. Germline V gene lookup returns CDR1 KGHSH and CDR2 LQKENI. V was cut by 6 bases and J by 3 bases, with 20 bases left in between. TCRdb used MiXCR to reprocess the RT-PCR reads, holding one entry per CDR3 protein. The repertoire holds 550,000 to 650,000 distinct CDR3 sequences, with 12% as singletons. Study outcomes and limitations: After each seasonal influenza vaccination, few new T cells are recruited, the authors suggested.

Notes on this clonotype: Antigen specificity is unknown.

The chain is built from TRBV18 and TRBJ2-5; perhaps TRBD2 as D (6 bases). This specimen consisted of PBMCs from blood, obtained on the day of vaccination. This receptor was identified in a man between 45 and 60 years old who received an inactivated influenza vaccine. The CDR3 spells CASSPRLGGAEETQYF. The CDR3 DNA sequence: TGTGCCAGCTCCCCTCGACTGGGCGGGGCGGAAGAGACCCAGTACTTC.